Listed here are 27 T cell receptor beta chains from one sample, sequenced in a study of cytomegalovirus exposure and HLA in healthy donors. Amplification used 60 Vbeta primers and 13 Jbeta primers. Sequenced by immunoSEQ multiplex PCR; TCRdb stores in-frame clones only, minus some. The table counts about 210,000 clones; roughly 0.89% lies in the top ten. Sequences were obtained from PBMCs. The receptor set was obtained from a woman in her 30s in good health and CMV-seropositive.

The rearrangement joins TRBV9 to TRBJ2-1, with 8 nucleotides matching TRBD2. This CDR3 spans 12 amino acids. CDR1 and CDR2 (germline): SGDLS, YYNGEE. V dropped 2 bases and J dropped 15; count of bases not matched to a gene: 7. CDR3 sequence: CASSVNGGALFF. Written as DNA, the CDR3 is TGTGCCAGCAGCGTTAACGGGGGGGCCTTGTTCTTC.

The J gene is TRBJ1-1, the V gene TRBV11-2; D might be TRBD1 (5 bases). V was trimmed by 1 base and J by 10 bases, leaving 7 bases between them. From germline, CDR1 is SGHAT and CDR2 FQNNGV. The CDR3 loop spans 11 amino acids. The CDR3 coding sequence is TGTGCCAGCAGCTTAGGGGGGGTAGCTTTCTTT. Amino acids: CASSLGGVAFF.

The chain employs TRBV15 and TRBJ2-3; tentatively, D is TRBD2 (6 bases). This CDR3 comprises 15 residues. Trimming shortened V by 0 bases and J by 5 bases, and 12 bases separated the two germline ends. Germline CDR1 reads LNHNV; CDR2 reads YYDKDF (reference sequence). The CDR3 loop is CATSRERREVDTQYF. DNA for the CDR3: TGTGCCACCAGCAGAGAGAGGCGGGAAGTAGATACGCAGTATTTT.

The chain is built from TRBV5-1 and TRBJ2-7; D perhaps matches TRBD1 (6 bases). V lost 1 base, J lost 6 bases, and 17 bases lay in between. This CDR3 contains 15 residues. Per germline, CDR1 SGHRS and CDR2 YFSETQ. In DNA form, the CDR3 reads TGCGCCAGCAGCTTGAGTTGGCAGGGGAAGAGCGAGCAGTACTTC. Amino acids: CASSLSWQGKSEQYF. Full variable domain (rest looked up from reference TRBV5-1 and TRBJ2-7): KAGVTQTPRYLIKTRGQQVTLSCSPISGHRSVSWYQQTPGQGLQFLFEYFSETQRNKGNFPGRFSGRQFSNSRSEMNVSTLELGDSALYLCASSLSWQGKSEQYFGPGTRLTVT.

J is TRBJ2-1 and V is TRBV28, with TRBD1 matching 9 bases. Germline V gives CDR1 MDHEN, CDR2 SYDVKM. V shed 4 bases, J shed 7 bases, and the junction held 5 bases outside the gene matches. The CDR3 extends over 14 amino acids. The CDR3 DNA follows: TGTGCCAGCAGTTCCGGGACAGGGATAAATGAGCAGTTCTTC. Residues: CASSSGTGINEQFF.

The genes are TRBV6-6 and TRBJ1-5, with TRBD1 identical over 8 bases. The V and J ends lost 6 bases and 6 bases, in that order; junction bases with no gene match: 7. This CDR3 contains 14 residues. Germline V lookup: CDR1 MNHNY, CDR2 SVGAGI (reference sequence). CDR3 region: CASRITGGVQPQHF. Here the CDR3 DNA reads TGTGCCAGCAGAATCACAGGGGGTGTTCAGCCCCAGCATTTT.

DNA for the CDR3: TGTGCCAGCAGCTTGGGACTAGCGGGGTCCTTTTCCTACGAGCAGTACTTC. It translates to CASSLGLAGSFSYEQYF. The chain has TRBV5-8 and TRBJ2-7; 11 positions agree with TRBD2. The germline gives CDR1 SGHTS, CDR2 YDEGEE. The CDR3 runs 17 residues. With 0 bases clipped from V and 1 base from J, the junction kept 6 bases outside the gene matches.

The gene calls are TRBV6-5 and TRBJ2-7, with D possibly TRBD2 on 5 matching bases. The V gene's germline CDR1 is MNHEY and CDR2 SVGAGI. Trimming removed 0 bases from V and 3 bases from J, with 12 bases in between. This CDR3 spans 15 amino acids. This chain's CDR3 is CASSYSGVPDYEQYF. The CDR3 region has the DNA TGTGCCAGCAGTTACTCCGGGGTTCCCGACTACGAGCAGTACTTC.

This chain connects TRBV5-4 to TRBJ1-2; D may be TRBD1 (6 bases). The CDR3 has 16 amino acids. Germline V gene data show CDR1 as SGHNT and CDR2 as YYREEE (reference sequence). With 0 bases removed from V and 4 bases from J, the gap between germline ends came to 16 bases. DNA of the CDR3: TGTGCCAGCAGCTTGGCGGCGGGGGGCATCGGCTATGGCTACACCTTC. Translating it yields CASSLAAGGIGYGYTF. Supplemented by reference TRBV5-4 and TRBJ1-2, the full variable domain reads ETGVTQSPTHLIKTRGQQVTLRCSSQSGHNTVSWYQQALGQGPQFIFQYYREEENGRGNFPPRFSGLQFPNYSSELNVNALELDDSALYLCASSLAAGGIGYGYTFGSGTRLTVV.

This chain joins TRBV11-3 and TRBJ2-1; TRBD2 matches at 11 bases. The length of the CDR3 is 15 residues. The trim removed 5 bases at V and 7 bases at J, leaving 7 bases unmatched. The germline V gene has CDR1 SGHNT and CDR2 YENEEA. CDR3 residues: CASSPLAGGGNEQFF. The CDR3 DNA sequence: TGTGCCAGCAGCCCGCTAGCGGGGGGCGGGAATGAGCAGTTCTTC.

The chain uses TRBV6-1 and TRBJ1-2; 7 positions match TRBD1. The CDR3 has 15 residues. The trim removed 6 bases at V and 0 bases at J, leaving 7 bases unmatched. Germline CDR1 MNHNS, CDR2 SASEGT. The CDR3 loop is CASRPGGLTNYGYTF. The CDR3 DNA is TGTGCCAGCAGGCCAGGGGGTTTGACTAACTATGGCTACACCTTC.

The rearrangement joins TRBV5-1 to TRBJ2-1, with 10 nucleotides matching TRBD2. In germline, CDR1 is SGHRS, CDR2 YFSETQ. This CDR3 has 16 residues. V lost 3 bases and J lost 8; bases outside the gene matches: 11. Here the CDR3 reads CASSSTPLAGDDEQFF. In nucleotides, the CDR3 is TGCGCCAGCAGCTCGACCCCCCTAGCGGGGGACGATGAGCAGTTCTTC.

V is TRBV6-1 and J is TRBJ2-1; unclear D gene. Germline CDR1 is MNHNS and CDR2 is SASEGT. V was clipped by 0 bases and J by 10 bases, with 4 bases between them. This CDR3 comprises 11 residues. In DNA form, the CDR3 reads TGTGCCAGCAGTGAAGCACGGGAGCAGTTCTTC. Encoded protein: CASSEAREQFF.

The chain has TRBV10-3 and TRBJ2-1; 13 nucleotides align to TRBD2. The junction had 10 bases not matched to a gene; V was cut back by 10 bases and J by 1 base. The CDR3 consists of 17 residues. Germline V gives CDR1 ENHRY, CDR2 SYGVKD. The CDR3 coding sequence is TGTGCCAGCGGCGATCTGACTAGCGGGGGGTCCTACAATGAGCAGTTCTTC. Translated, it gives CASGDLTSGGSYNEQFF.

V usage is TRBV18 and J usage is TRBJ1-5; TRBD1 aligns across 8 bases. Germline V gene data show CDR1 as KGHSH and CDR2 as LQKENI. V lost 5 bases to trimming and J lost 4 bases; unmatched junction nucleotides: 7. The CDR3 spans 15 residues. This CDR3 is CASSSRDRSNQPQHF. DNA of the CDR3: TGTGCCAGCTCAAGCAGGGACAGGTCAAATCAGCCCCAGCATTTT.

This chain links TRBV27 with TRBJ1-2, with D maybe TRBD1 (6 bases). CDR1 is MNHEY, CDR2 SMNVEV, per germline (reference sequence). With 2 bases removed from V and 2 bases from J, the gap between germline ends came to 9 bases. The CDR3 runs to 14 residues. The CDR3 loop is CASSLGGRNYGYTF. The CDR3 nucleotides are TGTGCCAGCAGTTTAGGGGGCAGGAACTATGGCTACACCTTC.

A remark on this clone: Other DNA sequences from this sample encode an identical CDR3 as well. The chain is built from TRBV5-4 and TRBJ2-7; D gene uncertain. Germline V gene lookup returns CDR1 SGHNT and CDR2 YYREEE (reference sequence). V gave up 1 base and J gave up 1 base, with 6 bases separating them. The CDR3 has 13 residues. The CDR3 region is CASSLPSSYEQYF. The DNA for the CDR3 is TGTGCCAGCAGCTTGCCTAGTTCCTACGAGCAGTACTTC.

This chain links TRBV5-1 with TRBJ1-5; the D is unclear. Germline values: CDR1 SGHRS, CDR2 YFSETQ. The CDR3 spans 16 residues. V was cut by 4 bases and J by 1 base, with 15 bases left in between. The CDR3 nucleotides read TGCGCCAGCAGCCTACTAGGGTCTTTCAGCAATCAGCCCCAGCATTTT. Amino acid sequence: CASSLLGSFSNQPQHF.

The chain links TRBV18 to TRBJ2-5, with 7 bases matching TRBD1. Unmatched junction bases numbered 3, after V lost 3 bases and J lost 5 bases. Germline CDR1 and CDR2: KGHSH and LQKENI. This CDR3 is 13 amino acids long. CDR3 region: CASSPGQEETQYF. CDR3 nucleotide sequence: TGTGCCAGCTCACCCGGACAGGAGGAGACCCAGTACTTC.

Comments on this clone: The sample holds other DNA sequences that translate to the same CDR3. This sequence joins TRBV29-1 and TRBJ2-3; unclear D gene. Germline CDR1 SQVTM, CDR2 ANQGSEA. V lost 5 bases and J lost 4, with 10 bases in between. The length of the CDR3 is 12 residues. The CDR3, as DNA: TGCAGCGTTCCCGATCGAGCAGATACGCAGTATTTT. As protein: CSVPDRADTQYF.

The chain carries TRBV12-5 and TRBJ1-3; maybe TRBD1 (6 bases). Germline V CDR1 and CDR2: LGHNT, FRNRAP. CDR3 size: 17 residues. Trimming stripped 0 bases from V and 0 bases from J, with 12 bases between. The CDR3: CASGLVLQGSSGNTIYF. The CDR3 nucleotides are TGTGCTAGTGGTTTGGTACTTCAGGGGAGCTCTGGAAACACCATATATTTT.

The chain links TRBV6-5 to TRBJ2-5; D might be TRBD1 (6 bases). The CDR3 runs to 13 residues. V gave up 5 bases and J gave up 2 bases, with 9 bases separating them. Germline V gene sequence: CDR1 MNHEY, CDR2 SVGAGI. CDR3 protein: CASSRTVQETQYF. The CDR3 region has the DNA TGTGCCAGCAGTCGGACAGTTCAAGAGACCCAGTACTTC.

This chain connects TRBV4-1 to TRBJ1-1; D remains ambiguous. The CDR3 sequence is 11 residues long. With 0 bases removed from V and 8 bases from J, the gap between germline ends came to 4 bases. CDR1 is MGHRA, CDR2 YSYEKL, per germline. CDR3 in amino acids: CASSQDQEAFF. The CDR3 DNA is TGCGCCAGCAGCCAAGATCAGGAAGCTTTCTTT.

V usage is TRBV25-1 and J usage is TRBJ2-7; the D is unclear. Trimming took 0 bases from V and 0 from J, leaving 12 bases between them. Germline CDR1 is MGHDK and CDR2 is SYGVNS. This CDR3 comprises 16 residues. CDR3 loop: CASSEYFPADSYEQYF. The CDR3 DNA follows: TGTGCCAGCAGTGAATATTTCCCCGCAGACTCCTACGAGCAGTACTTC.

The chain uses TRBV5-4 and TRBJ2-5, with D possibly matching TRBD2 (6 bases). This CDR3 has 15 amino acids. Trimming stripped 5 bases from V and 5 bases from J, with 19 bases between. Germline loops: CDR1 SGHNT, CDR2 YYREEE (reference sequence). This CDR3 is CASSSPGGSVETQYF. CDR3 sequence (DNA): TGTGCCAGCAGTTCTCCCGGGGGTTCCGTGGAGACCCAGTACTTC. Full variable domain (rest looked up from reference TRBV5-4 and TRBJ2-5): ETGVTQSPTHLIKTRGQQVTLRCSSQSGHNTVSWYQQALGQGPQFIFQYYREEENGRGNFPPRFSGLQFPNYSSELNVNALELDDSALYLCASSSPGGSVETQYFGPGTRLLVL.

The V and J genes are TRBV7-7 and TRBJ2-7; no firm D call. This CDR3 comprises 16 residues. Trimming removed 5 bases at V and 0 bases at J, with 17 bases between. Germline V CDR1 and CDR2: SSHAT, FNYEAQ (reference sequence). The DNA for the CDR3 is TGTGCCAGCAGCCCCACGCTGCAGGCCAGCTCCTACGAGCAGTACTTC. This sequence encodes CASSPTLQASSYEQYF.

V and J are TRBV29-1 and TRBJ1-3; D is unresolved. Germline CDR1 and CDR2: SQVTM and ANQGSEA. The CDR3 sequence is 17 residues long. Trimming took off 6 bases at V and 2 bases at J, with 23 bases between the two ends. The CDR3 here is CSVAGIPGQDTGNTIYF. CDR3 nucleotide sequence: TGCAGCGTGGCCGGGATCCCCGGGCAAGATACTGGAAACACCATATATTTT.